This T cell receptor beta chain was documented in a study of blood T cell repertoires in COVID-19. Donors in Cohort 3 who had recovered were those with two negative PCRs, healthcare professional clearance, or resolution of their symptoms. The CDR3 is made up of 12 amino acids. Deletions cut 1 base from V and 10 bases from J, with 10 bases between. Per germline, CDR1 MNHNS and CDR2 SASEGT. TCRdb's table, derived via immunoSEQ multiplex PCR, lists solely in-frame clones and lacks some. The sample holds around 300,000 clones, under 90% seen once. This clonotype originated in a woman aged 55-75 years who had recovered from COVID-19. The specimen sequenced was PBMCs or T cells enriched from blood (not recorded which). This sequence joins TRBV6-1 and TRBJ1-1, with D possibly being TRBD1 (6 bases). CDR3 coding DNA: TGTGCCAGCAGTGAAGTTTACAGGGCAGCTTTCTTT. This translates into CASSEVYRAAFF.